This T cell receptor beta chain was sequenced for a study of cytomegalovirus exposure and HLA in healthy donors (TCRdb year 2017). Looking at the study overall: In an earlier analysis of some 550 of the donors, roughly 300 Gb of sequence data and approximately 100 million unique TCR beta sequences from 150 million to 200 million T cells were reported. An early release that covered about 600 HLA-typed donors contained around 300 gigabases of sequencing data and about 84 million unique TCR sequences. Among the approximately 420 genotyped donors, around 81% belonged to the genetic ancestry cluster associated with self-reported Caucasian donors. The study was designed to test whether signatures of past pathogen exposure could be identified by cataloging public T cell receptors. The T cell repertoires of 666 subjects were profiled by immunosequencing and related to cytomegalovirus serostatus. In addition to the first cohort of approximately 670 subjects, a separate validation cohort of 130 or so different subjects was used. To predict cytomegalovirus infection status, the study combined high-throughput TCR immunosequencing, statistical association of individual TCRs with disease status, and machine learning. To study patterns of TCR occurrence, a later analysis re-analyzed previously published TCR beta repertoires from hundreds of donors and added high-resolution HLA genotyping. The later analysis used no new phenotypic data to find candidate immune exposures, relying instead on TCR beta sequences and their occurrence across donors. To decide whether each TCR beta V gene segment behaved as functional or pseudogenic, an earlier analysis of fewer than 750 of the donors relied on high-throughput TCR beta sequencing. Donor age, sex, ethnicity and CMV serostatus were collected together with the repertoire data. In a later genetic analysis, genome-wide SNP genotypes for about 55% of the roughly 700 donors were used, and that subset was treated as a discovery cohort. All discovery cohort repertoires had been generated on a single sequencing platform. HLA typing included class I and class II loci at four-digit resolution. The number of donors typed differed by locus, with about 629-630 for A, B, C, DRB1 and DQB1, more than 500 for DQA1, under 610 for DPA1, and 450 to 480 for DPB1. A few DR-DQ haplotypes were treated as single units for association and clustering because of strong linkage in the cohort. Among roughly 370 genotyped donors of the cohort, an average of roughly 240,000 unique TCR beta nucleotide sequences were sequenced per donor, 15% to 20% of them non-productive. Points the paper makes about the study in general: While some public TCRs were present in many individuals, most TCR sequences turned up only very rarely across donors. Most CMV-associated TCR beta chains appeared to be HLA-restricted in a later analysis, and the HLA associations seemed to be driven largely by CMV exposure. A cluster of highly shared sequence variants was judged likely to represent a technical artifact of the sequencing pipeline. Several of the top co-occurrence clusters appeared to be linked to parvovirus B19, influenza, CMV and Epstein-Barr virus, according to a later analysis. Because the 87-base-pair reads could not distinguish some IMGT-functional V segments, including TRBV6-2 and TRBV6-3, those segments were excluded. In a later analysis, the rate of TCR association differed among HLA loci, with DRB1 alleles having the most associated TCRs and HLA-C alleles having the fewest. In the study, 150 to 200 TCR beta chains were listed as associated with cytomegalovirus. In vitro tests confirmed that a few of the cytomegalovirus-associated TCR beta chains recognize cytomegalovirus antigens. Correlated functional status among segregating V segments might reflect linkage disequilibrium, but an unknown experimental factor could not be ruled out. Because counts were too low, around 17 rarely observed V segments, including chromosome 9 orphons, were left out of the earlier analysis of 500 to 650 of the donors. Strong co-occurrence of HLA alleles, especially DR and DQ, made assigning TCR associations to individual alleles difficult. A later genetic analysis associated a missense DCLRE1C variant with V-gene and J-gene trimming of TCR beta chains, and an independent cohort replicated the association. Cytomegalovirus status was reported to be diagnosed by the classifier with high specificity and sensitivity in both the original and validation cohorts. An earlier analysis of roughly 570 of the donors showed that most TCR beta V segments appeared in productive rearrangements either about 87% or about 30% of the time, which broadly matched IMGT annotations. A later analysis found that HLA-associated TCR beta chains were more clonally expanded and had lower generation probabilities than equally common non-associated chains. A further reported finding was that TCR beta sequences accurately predicted the HLA-A and HLA-B alleles for most subjects in the first cohort. Only TCR beta chains were sequenced in this cohort, and the absence of alpha or paired-chain data limited detectable features. The presence/absence analyses assumed that sequencing depth was roughly uniform across donors, and that assumption may not be true. The authors suggested that the approach could potentially be generalized to other disease states and immunological phenotypes. Immune exposure information for the cohort was limited to CMV serostatus. Compared with the approximately 720-donor mean, donors in an Asian-associated ancestry cluster had fewer N-insertions in productive TCRs, according to a later genetic analysis. Because HLA typing was missing for some donors at each locus, association tests included only the typed subset. A later analysis associated 15,000 or so TCR beta sequences with specific HLA alleles at a false discovery rate of 0.05.

On this clone: There is no known antigen for this receptor. No base-level quality is on record; no much larger clone is a single base apart.

The cohort consisted of fewer than 700 healthy bone marrow donors. All cohort members were sampled while nominally healthy, although unrecorded immune exposures were likely present. The donor tested CMV seronegative, placing the donor among the roughly 400 seronegative members of the cohort. Each donor provided a peripheral blood sample, and peripheral blood mononuclear cells were used for TCR beta sequencing. Genomic DNA was extracted from the blood cell samples with the Qiagen DNeasy Blood Extraction Kit. Library construction relied on the immunoSEQ multiplex PCR assay. For the multiplex PCR, a mixture combining 60 forward primers for TCR Vbeta segments and 13 reverse primers for TCR Jbeta segments was used. The CDR3 region of rearranged TCR beta genes was amplified from genomic DNA by a multiplex PCR assay. The Illumina HiSeq System was used to sequence the amplified TCR beta libraries as 87-base-pair reads. The authors' pipeline ran thus. Across the 670 or so repertoires, a later analysis counted 80 million or so unique TCR beta chains, 9 million to 14 million of which were shared by at least two donors. A nearest-neighbor algorithm error-corrected the raw reads and collapsed the reads into unique sequences, merging closely related sequences to remove PCR and sequencing errors. To assign V, D and J gene segments, CDR3 sequences were aligned to IMGT reference sequences. For a sequence to be retained, a match of at least six nucleotides to both a V gene segment and a J gene segment was required. A rearrangement was called productive if the CDR3 had no stop codons and remained in frame with V and J, and every other rearrangement was called non-productive. CDR3 was defined according to IMGT convention as the region running from the second conserved V-encoded cysteine to the conserved J-encoded phenylalanine. The earlier analysis of about 590 of the donors excluded sequences that lacked an unambiguous match to a single V gene segment. An earlier analysis of 500 to 600 of the donors classified V segments as functional when productive rearrangements were above 56.7% and as segregating when the standard deviation between donors was above 5%. A statistical classification framework was developed to diagnose cytomegalovirus status using the catalog of TCR beta chain sequences. In a later analysis, TCR nucleotide sequences were compared against IMGT/GENE-DB human TR gene sequences so that V and J genes could be assigned. In a later analysis, CDR3 sequences and most-parsimonious VDJ recombination scenarios were assigned using the TCRdist pipeline. A later analysis defined each TCR beta chain by its CDR3 amino acid sequence plus V-gene family, and excluded reads lacking a unique V-gene family. As a way to deal with suspected cross-contamination and a sequencing artifact, a later analysis dropped hundreds of nucleotide sequences that were highly shared and had low generation probability. For each public chain, a later analysis derived a clonal expansion index from normalized ranks of inferred template counts within each repertoire. In a later analysis, generation probabilities were computed with a VDJ recombination model fitted to out-of-frame rearrangements, and the resulting probabilities were checked against IGoR. In a later analysis, hypergeometric tests were used to score TCR-TCR, TCR-HLA and TCR-CMV co-occurrence, with a repertoire-size bias correction applied to TCR pairs. A later analysis estimated false discovery rates by permuting HLA or CMV assignments 20 times. In a later analysis, co-occurring TCRs were grouped using DBSCAN, and TCRdist sequence similarity was added for clustering within HLA-allele-positive subsets. Repertoires with fewer than 30,000 or more than 120,000 public chains, plus five repertoires with anomalous nucleotide sharing, were excluded from co-occurrence clustering. The table comes from immuneACCESS by way of TCRdb, which keeps in-frame sequences with V and J called. Part of the clones is missing from these tables; in studies checked, under half for an unresolved V gene and the rest for unknown reasons. The DNA gave D and trimming, while V, J and clone size come from that table. This sample comprises roughly 170,000 clones, over 60% of them detected only once. The top ten hold more than 1.3% of the sample.

Per the germline V gene, SGHRS is the CDR1 and YFSETQ is the CDR2. There are 18 amino acids in the CDR3, from cysteine to phenylalanine inclusive. Solely the CDR3 DNA is kept, with 54 bases framed from the first base. V loses 1 base, J loses 2 bases, and the germline ends lie 19 bases apart. The source is a girl aged 5 to 17 in good health and CMV-seronegative. The V and J segments used are TRBV5-1 and TRBJ1-3; the D region possibly corresponds to TRBD1 (6 bases align). Sequencing input: PBMCs. The CDR3 protein sequence reads: CASSLQGSRSGAGNTIYF. The nucleotides read TGCGCCAGCAGCTTGCAGGGAAGTAGATCAGGGGCTGGAAACACCATATATTTT.